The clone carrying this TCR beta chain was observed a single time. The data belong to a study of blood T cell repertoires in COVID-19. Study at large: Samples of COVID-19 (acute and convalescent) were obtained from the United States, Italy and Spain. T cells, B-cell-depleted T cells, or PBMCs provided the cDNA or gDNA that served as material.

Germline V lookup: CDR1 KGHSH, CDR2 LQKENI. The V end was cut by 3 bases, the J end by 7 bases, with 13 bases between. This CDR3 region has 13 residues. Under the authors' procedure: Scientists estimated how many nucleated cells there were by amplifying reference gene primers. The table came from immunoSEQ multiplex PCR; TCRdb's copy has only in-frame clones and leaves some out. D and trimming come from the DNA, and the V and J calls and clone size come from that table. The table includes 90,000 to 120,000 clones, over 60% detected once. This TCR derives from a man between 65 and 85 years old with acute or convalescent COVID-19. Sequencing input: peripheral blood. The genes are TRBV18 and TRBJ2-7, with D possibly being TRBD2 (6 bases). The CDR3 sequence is CASSPAMGGEQYF. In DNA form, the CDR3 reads TGTGCCAGCTCACCCGCAATGGGAGGTGAGCAGTACTTC.